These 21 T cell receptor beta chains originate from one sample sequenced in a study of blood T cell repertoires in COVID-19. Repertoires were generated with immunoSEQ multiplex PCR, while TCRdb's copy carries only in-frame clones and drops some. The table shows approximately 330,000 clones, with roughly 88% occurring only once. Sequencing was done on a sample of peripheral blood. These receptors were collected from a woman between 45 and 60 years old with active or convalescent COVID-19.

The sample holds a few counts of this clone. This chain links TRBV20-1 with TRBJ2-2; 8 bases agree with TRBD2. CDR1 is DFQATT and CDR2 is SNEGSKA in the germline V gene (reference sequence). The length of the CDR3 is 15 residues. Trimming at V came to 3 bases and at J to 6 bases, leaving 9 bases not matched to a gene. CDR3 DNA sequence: TGCAGTGCTAGTCCGGGAGGGGTCGGGTCCGGGGAGCTGTTTTTT. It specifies CSASPGGVGSGELFF.

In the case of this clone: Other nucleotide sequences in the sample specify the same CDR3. The CDR3 DNA is TGTGCCAGCAGCCCCCGGACTAGCGGGATTATTGAGCAGTTCTTC. This codes for CASSPRTSGIIEQFF. This sequence joins TRBV7-3 and TRBJ2-1; 12 bases fit TRBD2. The length of the CDR3 is 15 residues. The V gene's germline CDR1 is SGHTA and CDR2 FQGTGA. The ends lost 5 bases at V and 9 bases at J; junction bases unmatched: 8. The whole variable domain, remainder taken from reference TRBV7-3 and TRBJ2-1, is GAGVSQTPSNKVTEKGKYVELRCDPISGHTALYWYRQSLGQGPEFLIYFQGTGAADDSGLPNDRFFAVRPEGSVSTLKIQRTERGDSAVYLCASSPRTSGIIEQFFGPGTRLTVL.

For the CDR3, the DNA is TGTGCCAGCAGCTTAAGGCAGGGCCACGGCTACACCTTC. This encodes CASSLRQGHGYTF. The genes are TRBV7-2 and TRBJ1-2, with D maybe TRBD1 (5 bases). V was shortened by 2 bases and J by 8 bases, with 12 bases between the two germline ends. Germline V gene data show CDR1 as SGHTA and CDR2 as FQGNSA. The length of the CDR3 is 13 residues.

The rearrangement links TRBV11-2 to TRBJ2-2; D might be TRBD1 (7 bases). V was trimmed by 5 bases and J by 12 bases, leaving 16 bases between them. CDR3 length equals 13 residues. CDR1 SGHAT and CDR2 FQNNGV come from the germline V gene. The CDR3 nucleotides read TGTGCCAGCAGCCAAAACGCAGGGGGGAAGCTGTTTTTT. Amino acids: CASSQNAGGKLFF. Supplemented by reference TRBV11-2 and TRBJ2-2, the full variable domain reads EAGVAQSPRYKIIEKRQSVAFWCNPISGHATLYWYQQILGQGPKLLIQFQNNGVVDDSQLPKDRFSAERLKGVDSTLKIQPAKLEDSAVYLCASSQNAGGKLFFGEGSRLTVL.

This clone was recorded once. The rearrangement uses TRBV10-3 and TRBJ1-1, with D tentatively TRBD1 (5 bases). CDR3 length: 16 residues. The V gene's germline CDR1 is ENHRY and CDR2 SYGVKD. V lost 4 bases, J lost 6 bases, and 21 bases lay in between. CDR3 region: CAISASGGGGAAEAFF. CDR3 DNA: TGTGCCATCAGTGCGTCCGGTGGCGGGGGAGCGGCTGAAGCTTTCTTT.

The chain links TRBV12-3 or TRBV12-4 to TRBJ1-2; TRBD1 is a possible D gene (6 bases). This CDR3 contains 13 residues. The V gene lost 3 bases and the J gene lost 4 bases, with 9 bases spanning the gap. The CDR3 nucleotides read TGTGCCAGCAGTTTCAGGGGCCCCTATGGCTACACCTTC. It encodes CASSFRGPYGYTF.

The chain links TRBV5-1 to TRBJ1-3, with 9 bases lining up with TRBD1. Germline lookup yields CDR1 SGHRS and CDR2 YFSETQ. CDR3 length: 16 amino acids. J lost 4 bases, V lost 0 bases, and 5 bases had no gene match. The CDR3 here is CASSLGDRVTGNTIYF. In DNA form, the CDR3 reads TGCGCCAGCAGCTTGGGGGACAGGGTAACAGGAAACACCATATATTTT.

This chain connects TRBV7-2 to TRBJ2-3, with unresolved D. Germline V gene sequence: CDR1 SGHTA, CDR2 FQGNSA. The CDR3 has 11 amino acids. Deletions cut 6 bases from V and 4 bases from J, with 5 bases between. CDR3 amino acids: CASRRADTQYF. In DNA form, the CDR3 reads TGTGCCAGCAGAAGAGCAGATACGCAGTATTTT.

In DNA, the CDR3 is TGTGCCAGCAGTACCCGACAGGGGGCAGGTCAGCCCCAGCATTTT. This translates into CASSTRQGAGQPQHF. The V gene is TRBV27, the J gene TRBJ1-5, with 10 bases fitting TRBD1. CDR3 size: 15 residues. The trim removed 5 bases at V and 6 bases at J, leaving 7 bases unmatched. Per germline, CDR1 MNHEY and CDR2 SMNVEV (reference sequence).

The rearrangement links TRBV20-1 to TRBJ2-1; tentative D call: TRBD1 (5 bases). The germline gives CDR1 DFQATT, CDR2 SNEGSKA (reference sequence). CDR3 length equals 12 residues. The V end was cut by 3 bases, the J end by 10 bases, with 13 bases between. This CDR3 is CSASGARAEQFF. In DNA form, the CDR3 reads TGCAGTGCTAGTGGGGCCAGGGCAGAGCAGTTCTTC.

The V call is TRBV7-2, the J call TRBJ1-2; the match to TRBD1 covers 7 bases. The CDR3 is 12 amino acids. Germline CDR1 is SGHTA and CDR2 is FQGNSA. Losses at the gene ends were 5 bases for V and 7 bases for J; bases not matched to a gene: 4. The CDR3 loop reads CASSVQGSGYTF. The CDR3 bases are TGTGCCAGCAGCGTACAGGGGAGTGGCTACACCTTC.

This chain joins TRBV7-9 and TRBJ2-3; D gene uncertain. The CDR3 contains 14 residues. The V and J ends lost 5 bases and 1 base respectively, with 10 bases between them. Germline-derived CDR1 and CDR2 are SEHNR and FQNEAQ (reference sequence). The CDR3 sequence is CASSPILGTDTQYF. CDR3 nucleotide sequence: TGTGCCAGCAGCCCGATTCTAGGCACAGATACGCAGTATTTT.

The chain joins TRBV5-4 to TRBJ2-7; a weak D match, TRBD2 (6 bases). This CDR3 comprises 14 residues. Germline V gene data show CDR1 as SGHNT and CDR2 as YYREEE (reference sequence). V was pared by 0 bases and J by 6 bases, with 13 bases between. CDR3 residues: CASSLGDTSSEQYF. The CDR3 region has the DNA TGTGCCAGCAGCTTGGGTGATACTAGCTCCGAGCAGTACTTC.

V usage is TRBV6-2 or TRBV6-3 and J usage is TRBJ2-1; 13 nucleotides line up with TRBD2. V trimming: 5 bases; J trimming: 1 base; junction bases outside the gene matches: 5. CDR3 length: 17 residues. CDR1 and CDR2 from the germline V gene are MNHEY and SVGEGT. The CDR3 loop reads CASSPGLAGLSYNEQFF. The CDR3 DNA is TGTGCCAGCAGTCCGGGACTAGCGGGGCTGTCCTACAATGAGCAGTTCTTC.

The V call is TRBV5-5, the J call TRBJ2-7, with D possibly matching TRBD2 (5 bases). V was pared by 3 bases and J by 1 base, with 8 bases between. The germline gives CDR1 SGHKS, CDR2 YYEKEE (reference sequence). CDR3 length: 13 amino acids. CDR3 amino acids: CASSSDWSYEQYF. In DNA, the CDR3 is TGTGCCAGCAGCTCGGACTGGTCCTACGAGCAGTACTTC.

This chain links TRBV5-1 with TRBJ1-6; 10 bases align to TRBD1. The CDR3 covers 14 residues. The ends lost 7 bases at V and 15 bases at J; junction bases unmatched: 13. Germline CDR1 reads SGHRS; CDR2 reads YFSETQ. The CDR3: CASGHGTGDAILHF. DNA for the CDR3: TGCGCCAGCGGACACGGGACAGGGGATGCAATCCTCCACTTT.

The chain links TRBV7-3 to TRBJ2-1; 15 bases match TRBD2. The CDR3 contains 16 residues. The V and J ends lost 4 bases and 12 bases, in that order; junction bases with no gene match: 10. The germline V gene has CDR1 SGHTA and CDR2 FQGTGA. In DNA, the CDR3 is TGTGCCAGCAGCTCCACCGGGACTAGCGGGGGGAGGGGGCAGTTCTTC. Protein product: CASSSTGTSGGRGQFF.

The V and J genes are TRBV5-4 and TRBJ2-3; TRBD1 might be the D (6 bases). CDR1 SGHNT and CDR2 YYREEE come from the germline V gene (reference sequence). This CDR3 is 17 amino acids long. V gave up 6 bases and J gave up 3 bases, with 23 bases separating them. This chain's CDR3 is CASNLMGGLGATDTQYF. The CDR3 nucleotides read TGTGCCAGCAACCTAATGGGCGGGCTGGGGGCGACAGATACGCAGTATTTT.

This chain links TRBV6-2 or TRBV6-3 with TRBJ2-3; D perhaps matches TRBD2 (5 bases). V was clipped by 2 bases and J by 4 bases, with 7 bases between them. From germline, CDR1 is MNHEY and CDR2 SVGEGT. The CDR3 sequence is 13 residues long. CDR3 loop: CASSYRGPDTQYF. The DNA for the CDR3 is TGTGCCAGCAGTTACCGAGGGCCAGATACGCAGTATTTT.

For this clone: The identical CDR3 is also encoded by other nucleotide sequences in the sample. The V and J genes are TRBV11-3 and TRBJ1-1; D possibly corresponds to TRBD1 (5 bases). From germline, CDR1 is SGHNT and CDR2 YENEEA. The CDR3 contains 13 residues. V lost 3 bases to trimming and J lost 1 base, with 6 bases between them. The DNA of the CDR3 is TGTGCCAGCAGCTTCGGGGGGAACACTGAAGCTTTCTTT. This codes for CASSFGGNTEAFF.

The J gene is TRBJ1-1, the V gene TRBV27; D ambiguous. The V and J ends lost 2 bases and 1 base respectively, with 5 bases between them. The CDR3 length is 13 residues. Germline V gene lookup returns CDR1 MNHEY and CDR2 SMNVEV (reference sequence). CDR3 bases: TGTGCCAGCAGTTTACCGGGGAACACTGAAGCTTTCTTT. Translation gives CASSLPGNTEAFF.